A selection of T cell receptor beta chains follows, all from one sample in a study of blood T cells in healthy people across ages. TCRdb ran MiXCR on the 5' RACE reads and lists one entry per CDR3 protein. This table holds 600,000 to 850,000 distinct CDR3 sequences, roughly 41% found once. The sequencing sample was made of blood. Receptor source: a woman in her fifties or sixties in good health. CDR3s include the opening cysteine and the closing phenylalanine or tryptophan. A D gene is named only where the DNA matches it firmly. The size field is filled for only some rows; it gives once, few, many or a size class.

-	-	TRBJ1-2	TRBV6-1	CASSSQGNGREGYTF	TGTGCCAGCAGTTCCCAGGGGAATGGGCGAGAGGGCTACACCTTC
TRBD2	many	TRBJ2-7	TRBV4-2	CASSQDYPTSGSYEQYF	TGTGCCAGCAGCCAAGATTATCCGACTAGCGGATCCTACGAGCAGTACTTC
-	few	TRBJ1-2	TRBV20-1	CSASAGGEDYGYTF	TGCAGTGCTAGCGCGGGGGGGGAAGACTATGGCTACACCTTC
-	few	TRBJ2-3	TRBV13	CASSHSGDTQYF	TGTGCCAGCAGCCACTCCGGGGATACGCAGTATTTT
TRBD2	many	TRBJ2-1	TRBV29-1	CSVDLAGGTYNEQFF	TGCAGCGTTGATTTAGCGGGGGGGACCTACAATGAGCAGTTCTTC
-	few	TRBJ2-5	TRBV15	CATSRALAETQYF	TGTGCCACCAGCAGAGCCCTGGCGGAGACCCAGTACTTC
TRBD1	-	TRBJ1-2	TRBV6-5	CASSTGQENYGYTF	TGTGCCAGCAGTACCGGACAGGAAAACTATGGCTACACCTTC
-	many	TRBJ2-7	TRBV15	CATSRDLGQGQEQYF	TGTGCCACCAGCAGAGATCTGGGGCAGGGTCAAGAGCAGTACTTC
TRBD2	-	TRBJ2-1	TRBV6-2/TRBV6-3	CASRPGTSLLGNEQFF	TGTGCCAGCAGGCCTGGGACTAGCTTGCTGGGCAATGAGCAGTTCTTC
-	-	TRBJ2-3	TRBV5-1	CASSLVVPTDTQYF	TGCGCCAGCAGCTTGGTTGTCCCTACAGATACGCAGTATTTT
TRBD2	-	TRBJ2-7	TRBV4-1	CASSQEWFRGLAEYEQYF	TGCGCCAGCAGCCAAGAATGGTTCAGGGGACTAGCGGAATACGAGCAGTACTTC
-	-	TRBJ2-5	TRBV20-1	CSASPGFQETQYF	TGCAGTGCTAGCCCAGGCTTCCAAGAGACCCAGTACTTC